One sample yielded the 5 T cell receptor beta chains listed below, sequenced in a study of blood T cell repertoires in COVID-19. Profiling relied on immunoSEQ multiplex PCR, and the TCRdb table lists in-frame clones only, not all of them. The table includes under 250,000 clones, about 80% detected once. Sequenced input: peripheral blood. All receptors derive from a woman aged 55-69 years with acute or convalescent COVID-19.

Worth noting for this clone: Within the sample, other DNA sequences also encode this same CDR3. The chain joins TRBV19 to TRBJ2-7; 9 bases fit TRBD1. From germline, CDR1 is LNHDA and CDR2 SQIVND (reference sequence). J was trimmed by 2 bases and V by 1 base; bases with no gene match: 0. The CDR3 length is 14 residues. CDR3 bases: TGTGCCAGTAGTATAGGACAGGGGGCCTACGAGCAGTACTTC. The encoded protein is CASSIGQGAYEQYF. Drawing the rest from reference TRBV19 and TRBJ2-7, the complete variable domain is DGGITQSPKYLFRKEGQNVTLSCEQNLNHDAMYWYRQDPGQGLRLIYYSQIVNDFQKGDIAEGYSVSREKKESFPLTVTSAQKNPTAFYLCASSIGQGAYEQYFGPGTRLTVT.

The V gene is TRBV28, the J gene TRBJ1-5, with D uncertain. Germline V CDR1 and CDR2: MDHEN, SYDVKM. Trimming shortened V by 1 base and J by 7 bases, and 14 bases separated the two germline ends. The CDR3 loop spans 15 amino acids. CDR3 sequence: CASSLSVGGRQPQHF. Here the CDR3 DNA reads TGTGCCAGCAGTTTATCTGTCGGCGGGCGACAGCCCCAGCATTTT.

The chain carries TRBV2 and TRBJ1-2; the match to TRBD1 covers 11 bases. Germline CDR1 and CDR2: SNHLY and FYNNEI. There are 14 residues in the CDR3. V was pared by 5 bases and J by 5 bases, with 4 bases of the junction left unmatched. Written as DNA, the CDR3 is TGTGCCAGCAGTCCAGGACAGGGGGCGTATGGCTACACCTTC. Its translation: CASSPGQGAYGYTF.

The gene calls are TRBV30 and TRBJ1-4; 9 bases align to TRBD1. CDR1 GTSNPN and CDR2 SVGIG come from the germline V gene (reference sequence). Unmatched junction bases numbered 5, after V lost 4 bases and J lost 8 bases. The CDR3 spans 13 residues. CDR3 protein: CAWMDRGREKLFF. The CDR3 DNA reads TGTGCCTGGATGGACAGGGGTAGAGAAAAACTGTTTTTT. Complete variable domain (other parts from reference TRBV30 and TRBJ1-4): SQTIHQWPATLVQPVGSPLSLECTVEGTSNPNLYWYRQAAGRGLQLLFYSVGIGQISSEVPQNLSASRPQDRQFILSSKKLLLSDSGFYLCAWMDRGREKLFFGSGTQLSVL.

CDR3 sequence reads: CASSSEGRGHNSPLHF. The DNA for the CDR3 is TGCGCCAGCAGCTCCGAAGGAAGGGGTCATAATTCACCCCTCCACTTT. The chain couples TRBV5-1 to TRBJ1-6, with D maybe TRBD1 (5 bases). The CDR3 extends over 16 amino acids. V dropped 3 bases and J dropped 5 bases, with 15 bases sitting between them. Germline CDR1 and CDR2: SGHRS and YFSETQ.